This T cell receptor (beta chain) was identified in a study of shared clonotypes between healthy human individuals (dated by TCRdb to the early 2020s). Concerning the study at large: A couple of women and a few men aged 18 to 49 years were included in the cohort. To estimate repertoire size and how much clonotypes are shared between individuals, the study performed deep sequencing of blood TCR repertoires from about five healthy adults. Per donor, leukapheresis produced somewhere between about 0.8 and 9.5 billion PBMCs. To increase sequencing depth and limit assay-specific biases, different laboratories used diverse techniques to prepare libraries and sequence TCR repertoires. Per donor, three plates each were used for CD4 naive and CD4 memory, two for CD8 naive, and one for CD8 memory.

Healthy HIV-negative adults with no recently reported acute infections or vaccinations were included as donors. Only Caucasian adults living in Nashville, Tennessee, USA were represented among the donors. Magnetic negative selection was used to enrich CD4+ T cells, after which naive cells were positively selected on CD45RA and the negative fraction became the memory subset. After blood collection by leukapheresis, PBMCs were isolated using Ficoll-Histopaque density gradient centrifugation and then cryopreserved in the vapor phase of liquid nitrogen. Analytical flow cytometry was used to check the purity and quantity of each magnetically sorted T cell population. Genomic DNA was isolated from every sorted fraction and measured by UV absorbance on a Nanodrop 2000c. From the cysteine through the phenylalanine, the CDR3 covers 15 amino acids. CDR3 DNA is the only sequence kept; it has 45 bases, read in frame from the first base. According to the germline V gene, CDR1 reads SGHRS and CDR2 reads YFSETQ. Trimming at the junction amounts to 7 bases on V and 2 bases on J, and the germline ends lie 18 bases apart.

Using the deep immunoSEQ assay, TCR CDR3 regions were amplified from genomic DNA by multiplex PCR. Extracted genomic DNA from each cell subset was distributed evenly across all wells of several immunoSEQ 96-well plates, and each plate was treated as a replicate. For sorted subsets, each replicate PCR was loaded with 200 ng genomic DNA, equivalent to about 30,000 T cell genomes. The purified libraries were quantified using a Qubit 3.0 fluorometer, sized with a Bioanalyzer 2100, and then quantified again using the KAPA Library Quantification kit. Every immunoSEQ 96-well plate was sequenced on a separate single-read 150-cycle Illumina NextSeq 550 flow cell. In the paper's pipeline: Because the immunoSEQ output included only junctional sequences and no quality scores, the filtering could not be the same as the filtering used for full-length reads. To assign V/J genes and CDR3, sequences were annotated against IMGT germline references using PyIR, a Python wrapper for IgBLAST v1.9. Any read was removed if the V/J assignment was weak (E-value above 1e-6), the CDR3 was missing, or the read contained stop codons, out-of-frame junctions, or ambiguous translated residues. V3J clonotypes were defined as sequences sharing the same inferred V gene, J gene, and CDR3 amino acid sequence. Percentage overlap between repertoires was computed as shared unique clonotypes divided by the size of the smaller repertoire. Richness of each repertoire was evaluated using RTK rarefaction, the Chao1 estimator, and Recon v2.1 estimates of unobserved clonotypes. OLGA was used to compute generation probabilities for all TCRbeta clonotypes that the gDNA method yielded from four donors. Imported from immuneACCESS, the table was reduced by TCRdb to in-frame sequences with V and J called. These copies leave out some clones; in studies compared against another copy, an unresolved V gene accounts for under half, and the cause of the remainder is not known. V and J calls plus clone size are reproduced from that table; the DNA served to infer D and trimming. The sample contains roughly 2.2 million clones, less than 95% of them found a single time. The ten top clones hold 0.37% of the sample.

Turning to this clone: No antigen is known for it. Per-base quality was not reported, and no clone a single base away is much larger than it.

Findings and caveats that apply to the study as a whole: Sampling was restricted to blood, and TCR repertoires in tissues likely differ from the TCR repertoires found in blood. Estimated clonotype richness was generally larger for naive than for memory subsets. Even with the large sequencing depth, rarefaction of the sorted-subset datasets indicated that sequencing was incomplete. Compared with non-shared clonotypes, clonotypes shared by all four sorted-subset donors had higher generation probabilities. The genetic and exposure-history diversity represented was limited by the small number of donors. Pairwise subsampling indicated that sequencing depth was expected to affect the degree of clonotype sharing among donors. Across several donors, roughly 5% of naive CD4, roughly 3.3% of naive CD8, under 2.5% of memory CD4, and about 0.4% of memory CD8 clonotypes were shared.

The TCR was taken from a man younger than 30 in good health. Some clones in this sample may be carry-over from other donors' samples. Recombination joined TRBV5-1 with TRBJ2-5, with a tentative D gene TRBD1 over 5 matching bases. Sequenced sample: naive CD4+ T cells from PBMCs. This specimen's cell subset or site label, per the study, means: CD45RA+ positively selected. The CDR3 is CASSHGTGVQETQYF. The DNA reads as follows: TGCGCCAGCTCCCACGGAACAGGTGTACAAGAGACCCAGTACTTC. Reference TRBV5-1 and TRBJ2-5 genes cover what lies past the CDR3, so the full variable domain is KAGVTQTPRYLIKTRGQQVTLSCSPISGHRSVSWYQQTPGQGLQFLFEYFSETQRNKGNFPGRFSGRQFSNSRSEMNVSTLELGDSALYLCASSHGTGVQETQYFGPGTRLLVL.